This T cell receptor (beta chain) was found in a study of T-cell memory formation after mild COVID-19. Study in general: In these data, TCR clusters were largely donor specific.

In its sample, this clonotype was seen a few times. Its antigen is unidentified. An end of the junction does not agree with germline; a read error may underlie this. TCRdb independently ran MiXCR on the 5' RACE reads; one entry per CDR3 protein. The table lists tens of thousands of distinct CDR3 sequences, around 13% of them singletons. Whole-study findings and limits: Mainly CM and EM harbored the contracting CD4+ clones; mainly EMRA harbored the CD8+ ones. Pre-infection memory contained some responding clones, which suggested that cross-reactive memory had joined.

CDR1 is SSHAT, CDR2 FNYEAQ, per germline (reference sequence). The length of the CDR3 is 18 residues. The sequenced sample consisted of PBMCs or a T cell subset sorted from them (not recorded which). The chain links TRBV7-7 to TRBJ2-2; 9 bases align to TRBD1. The sequence derives from a man aged 18 to 29 who had mild COVID-19 (a few samples of this study predate the infection). Cell type and time point are not known. The CDR3 here is CASSLGRTGALNTGELFF. CDR3 bases: TGTGCTAGCAGCTTAGGAAGGACAGGGGCCCTCAACACCGGGGAGCTGTTTTTT.